The clone carrying this T cell receptor beta chain was recorded many times. The antigen remains unidentified. The data are from a study of blood T cells in healthy people across ages. Looking at the study overall: Capture via template switching afforded approximately one barcoded beta molecule per two T cells. Broader study findings: Diversity of TCR beta correlated strongly with naive T cell percentage.

The authors ran a second PCR of about 7 to 11 cycles using a sample-barcoded 5' primer and a J-beta primer mix. From the 5' RACE reads, TCRdb called clonotypes with MiXCR, one entry per CDR3 protein. Of 1.8 million or so distinct CDR3 sequences in the sample, roughly 43% were seen once. Per germline, CDR1 SGHTA and CDR2 FQGNSA. This CDR3 region has 15 residues. V lost 5 bases to trimming and J lost 4 bases, with 17 bases between them. This chain uses TRBV7-2 with TRBJ1-2; D remains ambiguous. The receptor was isolated from a human donor in good health. Source material: blood. CDR3 residues: CASSPAAGESYGYTF. The CDR3 nucleotides read TGTGCCAGCAGCCCCGCCGCCGGGGAGTCCTATGGCTACACCTTC.